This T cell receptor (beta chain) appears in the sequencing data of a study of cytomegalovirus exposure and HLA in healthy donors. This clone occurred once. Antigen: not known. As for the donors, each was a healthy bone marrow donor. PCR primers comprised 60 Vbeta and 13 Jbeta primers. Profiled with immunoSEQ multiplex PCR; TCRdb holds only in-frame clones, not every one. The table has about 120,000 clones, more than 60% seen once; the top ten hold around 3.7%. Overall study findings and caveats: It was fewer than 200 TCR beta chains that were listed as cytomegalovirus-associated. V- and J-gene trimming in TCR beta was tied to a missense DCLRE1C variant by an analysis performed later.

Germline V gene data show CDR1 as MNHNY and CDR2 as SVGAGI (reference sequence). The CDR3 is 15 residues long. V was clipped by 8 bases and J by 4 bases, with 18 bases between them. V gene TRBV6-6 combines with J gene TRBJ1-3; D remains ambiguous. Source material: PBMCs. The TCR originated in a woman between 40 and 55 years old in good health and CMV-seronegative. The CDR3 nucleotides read TGTGCCAGCGGCGACTCGGGGTCGGGGGGAAACACCATATATTTT. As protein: CASGDSGSGGNTIYF.